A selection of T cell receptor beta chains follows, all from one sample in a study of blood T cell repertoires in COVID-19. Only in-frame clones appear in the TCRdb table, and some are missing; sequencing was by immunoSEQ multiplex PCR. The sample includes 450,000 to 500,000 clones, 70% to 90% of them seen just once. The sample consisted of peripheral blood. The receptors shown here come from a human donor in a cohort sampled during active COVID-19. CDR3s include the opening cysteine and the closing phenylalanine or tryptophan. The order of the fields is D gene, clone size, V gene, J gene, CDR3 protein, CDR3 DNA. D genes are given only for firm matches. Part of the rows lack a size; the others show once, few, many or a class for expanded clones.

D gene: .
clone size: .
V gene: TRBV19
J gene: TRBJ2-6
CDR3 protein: CASSIGPSGANVLTF
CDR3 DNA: TGTGCCAGTAGTATAGGGCCTTCTGGGGCCAACGTCCTGACTTTC

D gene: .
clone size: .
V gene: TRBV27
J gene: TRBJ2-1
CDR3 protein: CASSPGLGYYNEQFF
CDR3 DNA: TGTGCCAGCAGCCCGGGACTGGGGTACTACAATGAGCAGTTCTTC

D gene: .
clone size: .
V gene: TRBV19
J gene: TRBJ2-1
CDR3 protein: CASRPPLRARSYNEQFF
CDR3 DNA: TGTGCCAGTAGGCCTCCCCTCAGGGCGAGATCCTACAATGAGCAGTTCTTC

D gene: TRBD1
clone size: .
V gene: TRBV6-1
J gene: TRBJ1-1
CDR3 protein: CASSELVTGVTEAFF
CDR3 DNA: TGTGCCAGCAGTGAATTGGTCACAGGGGTCACTGAAGCTTTCTTT

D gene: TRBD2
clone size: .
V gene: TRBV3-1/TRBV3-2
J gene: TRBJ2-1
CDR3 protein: CASSQPFGGRASYNEQFF
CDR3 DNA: TGTGCCAGCAGCCAACCCTTTGGCGGGAGGGCCTCTTACAATGAGCAGTTCTTC

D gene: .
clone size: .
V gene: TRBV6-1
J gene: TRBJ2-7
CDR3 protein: CASSEVAQPYEQYF
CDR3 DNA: TGTGCCAGCAGTGAAGTGGCACAACCCTACGAGCAGTACTTC

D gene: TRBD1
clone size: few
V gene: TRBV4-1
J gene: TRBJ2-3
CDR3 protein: CASTGDRGLTDTQYF
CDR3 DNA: TGCGCCAGCACCGGTGACAGGGGGTTGACAGATACGCAGTATTTT

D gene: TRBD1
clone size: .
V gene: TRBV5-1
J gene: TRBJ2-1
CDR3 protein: CASSPAGTENNEQFF
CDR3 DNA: TGCGCCAGCAGCCCGGCCGGGACAGAGAACAATGAGCAGTTCTTC

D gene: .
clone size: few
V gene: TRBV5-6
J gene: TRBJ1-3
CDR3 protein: CASSRRETAGNTIYF
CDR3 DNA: TGTGCCAGCAGCCGTAGGGAGACGGCCGGAAACACCATATATTTT

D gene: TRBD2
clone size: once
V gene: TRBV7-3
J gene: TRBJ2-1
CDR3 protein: CASSLGTSRTLIF
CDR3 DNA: TGTGCCAGCAGCCTAGGGACTAGCCGAACTCTGATCTTC

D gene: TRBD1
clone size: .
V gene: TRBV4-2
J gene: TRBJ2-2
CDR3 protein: CASSQTLGARRGTEHGELFF
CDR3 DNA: TGTGCCAGCAGCCAGACCCTCGGGGCGCGTAGAGGGACAGAACACGGGGAGCTGTTTTTT

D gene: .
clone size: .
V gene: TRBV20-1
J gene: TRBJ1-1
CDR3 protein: CSASAQRGEAFF
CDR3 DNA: TGCAGTGCTAGTGCTCAACGGGGTGAAGCTTTCTTT

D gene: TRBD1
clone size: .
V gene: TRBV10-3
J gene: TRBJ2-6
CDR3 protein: CAILGTGTGESGANVLTF
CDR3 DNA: TGTGCCATCTTAGGGACCGGGACAGGGGAATCTGGGGCCAACGTCCTGACTTTC